The 22 T cell receptor beta chains listed next were all sequenced from one sample in a study of CD8+ T cells in alopecia areata. In each case, RNA was isolated and then reverse transcribed into cDNA as the sequencing template. Clones were read by immunoSEQ multiplex PCR, and TCRdb kept only the in-frame ones, dropping some. Altogether some 170,000 clones are present, around 64% being singletons, with the ten largest covering around 10%. Specimen: CD8+ T cells sorted from blood, collected at week 0. The receptor set was obtained from a human donor with alopecia areata.

The chain combines TRBV5-1 with TRBJ2-1, with 10 bases fitting TRBD1. J was trimmed by 4 bases and V by 4 bases; bases with no gene match: 5. This CDR3 has 15 amino acids. Germline V lookup: CDR1 SGHRS, CDR2 YFSETQ. CDR3 nucleotide sequence: TGCGCCAGCAGCAAGACAGGGGGCGAGTACAATGAGCAGTTCTTC. Translated: CASSKTGGEYNEQFF.

The J gene is TRBJ2-3, the V gene TRBV7-9, with D tentatively TRBD2 (6 bases). Trimming took 1 base from V and 5 from J, leaving 13 bases between them. Germline CDR1 reads SEHNR; CDR2 reads FQNEAQ (reference sequence). The CDR3 contains 15 residues. CDR3 bases: TGTGCCAGCAGCTTAGACGGGGGAGAACAAGATACGCAGTATTTT. Its protein product is CASSLDGGEQDTQYF.

The gene calls are TRBV29-1 and TRBJ2-3; 8 bases match TRBD1. Per the germline V gene, CDR1 is SQVTM and CDR2 is ANQGSEA. The CDR3 extends over 14 amino acids. V trimming: 3 bases; J trimming: 2 bases; junction bases outside the gene matches: 4. The CDR3 region is CSVDGTGVTDTQYF. CDR3 coding DNA: TGCAGCGTTGATGGGACAGGAGTCACAGATACGCAGTATTTT.

The chain carries TRBV29-1 and TRBJ1-2, with D possibly being TRBD1 (6 bases). V was clipped by 5 bases and J by 5 bases, with 24 bases between them. The CDR3 covers 16 residues. Germline CDR1 SQVTM, CDR2 ANQGSEA. The CDR3 loop reads CSVPSSGEGGTYGYTF. The CDR3, as DNA: TGCAGCGTTCCCTCCTCCGGGGAGGGGGGCACTTATGGCTACACCTTC.

As regards this clone: The sample contains more than one DNA sequence encoding this CDR3. This chain links TRBV5-6 with TRBJ2-2; no firm D call. V lost 2 bases, J lost 5 bases, and 7 bases lay in between. The germline gives CDR1 SGHDT, CDR2 YYEEEE. The CDR3 runs 13 residues. The CDR3 here is CASSLGSTGELFF. The CDR3 coding sequence is TGTGCCAGCAGCTTAGGGTCAACCGGGGAGCTGTTTTTT.

The sample holds one count of this clone. The chain couples TRBV4-1 to TRBJ1-4; perhaps TRBD1 as D (5 bases). The V end was cut by 0 bases, the J end by 15 bases, with 11 bases between. CDR1 and CDR2 (germline): MGHRA, YSYEKL. This CDR3 spans 12 amino acids. The DNA of the CDR3 is TGCGCCAGCAGCCAAGAAGGGGATCGAGTGTTTTTT. Its protein product is CASSQEGDRVFF.

The V and J genes are TRBV7-3 and TRBJ2-1, with TRBD2 as a possible D gene (6 bases). Trimming left V 1 base short and J 8 bases short, with 12 bases between. The germline CDR1 and CDR2 sequences are SGHTA and FQGTGA. The CDR3 length is 14 residues. CDR3 DNA sequence: TGTGCCAGCAGCTTAAGTCAAGCGGGCCATGAGCAGTTCTTC. It specifies CASSLSQAGHEQFF.

This clone was observed a few times. The gene calls are TRBV4-1 and TRBJ1-5; 8 bases are shared with TRBD1. The CDR3 runs to 15 residues. The ends lost 4 bases at V and 2 bases at J; junction bases unmatched: 4. Germline-derived CDR1 and CDR2 are MGHRA and YSYEKL. The CDR3 DNA reads as TGCGCCAGCAGCCGGGCGGGACAGGGCAATCAGCCCCAGCATTTT. Protein sequence: CASSRAGQGNQPQHF.

V is TRBV15 and J is TRBJ2-2, with TRBD1 matching over 7 bases. From germline, CDR1 is LNHNV and CDR2 YYDKDF (reference sequence). Germline trimming cut 8 bases from V and 6 bases from J; bases unmatched to any gene: 3. This CDR3 spans 12 amino acids. In DNA, the CDR3 is TGTGCCACCCGACAGGGAGCCGGGGAGCTGTTTTTT. Its protein is CATRQGAGELFF.

The V and J genes are TRBV2 and TRBJ2-7, with 13 bases that match TRBD2. The length of the CDR3 is 15 residues. Trimming removed 6 bases from V and 4 bases from J; junction bases left unmatched: 6. The germline V gene has CDR1 SNHLY and CDR2 FYNNEI. CDR3 coding DNA: TGTGCCAGCAGCCGATGGACTAGCGGGGGTTACGAGCAGTACTTC. The encoded protein is CASSRWTSGGYEQYF.

The chain joins TRBV27 to TRBJ2-1; 8 bases agree with TRBD1. In germline, CDR1 is MNHEY, CDR2 SMNVEV (reference sequence). The CDR3 has 15 amino acids. The V gene end was trimmed by 6 bases and the J gene end by 7 bases; junction bases not matched to a gene: 11. Here the CDR3 DNA reads TGTGCCAGCAGCCAAGACAGGGGCCTCCGGAATGAGCAGTTCTTC. Its translation is CASSQDRGLRNEQFF.

On this clone: Mismatch with germline at one junction end may stem from a read error. The genes are TRBV13 and TRBJ2-7; a possible D gene is TRBD1 (5 bases). Per the germline V gene, CDR1 is PRHDT and CDR2 is FYEKMQ (reference sequence). The CDR3 runs 15 residues. CDR3 protein: CASTLGMAGTYEQYF. CDR3 DNA sequence: TGTGCCAGCACCTTAGGGATGGCAGGGACCTACGAGCAGTACTTC.

With respect to this clone: Other DNA sequences in the sample encode the same CDR3. The chain couples TRBV9 to TRBJ1-2; no definite D call. The V end was cut by 0 bases, the J end by 1 base, with 4 bases between. CDR3 length: 13 residues. Germline V lookup: CDR1 SGDLS, CDR2 YYNGEE. The CDR3 region is CASSVAGNYGYTF. CDR3 coding DNA: TGTGCCAGCAGCGTAGCGGGTAACTATGGCTACACCTTC.

V usage is TRBV13 and J usage is TRBJ2-1, with 8 nucleotides matching TRBD1. From germline, CDR1 is PRHDT and CDR2 FYEKMQ (reference sequence). The CDR3 covers 12 residues. V was clipped by 7 bases and J by 7 bases; unmatched bases: 3. For the CDR3, the DNA is TGTGCCAGCATCAGGGGGCAGAATGAGCAGTTCTTC. Translating gives CASIRGQNEQFF. The full variable domain, with the rest looked up from reference TRBV13 and TRBJ2-1, is AAGVIQSPRHLIKEKRETATLKCYPIPRHDTVYWYQQGPGQDPQFLISFYEKMQSDKGSIPDRFSAQQFSDYHSELNMSSLELGDSALYFCASIRGQNEQFFGPGTRLTVL.

Concerning this clone itself: One end of the junction varies from germline; a read error may be responsible. This chain links TRBV7-2 with TRBJ2-7; 8 nucleotides align to TRBD2. Germline CDR1 is SGHTA and CDR2 is FQGNSA. This CDR3 is 13 amino acids long. The CDR3 here is CASSPGGAPQHDF. The CDR3 DNA follows: TGTGCCAGCAGCCCCGGGGGGGCCCCGCAGCACGACTTC.

The chain joins TRBV29-1 to TRBJ2-5; weak D call: TRBD1 (5 bases). The DNA end favors TRBJ2-7, so the J call may be wrong. The CDR3 contains 14 residues. Germline CDR1 and CDR2: SQVTM and ANQGSEA. The CDR3 DNA sequence: TGCAGCGTTGAATTCCAGGGAAGGGCTTACGAGCAGTACTTC. It codes for CSVEFQGRAYEQYF.

The chain employs TRBV4-2 and TRBJ2-5, with TRBD2 matching over 7 bases. With 4 bases clipped from V and 4 bases from J, the junction kept 12 bases outside the gene matches. The CDR3 has 16 amino acids. The germline V gene has CDR1 LGHNA and CDR2 YNFKEQ. The CDR3 sequence is CASSPTEGLAAETQYF. The CDR3 DNA follows: TGTGCCAGCAGCCCCACGGAGGGTCTAGCGGCAGAGACCCAGTACTTC.

The chain is built from TRBV27 and TRBJ2-7; D may match TRBD1 or TRBD2 (5 bases each). The CDR3 consists of 12 residues. The V gene's germline CDR1 is MNHEY and CDR2 SMNVEV (reference sequence). V lost 4 bases to trimming and J lost 4 bases, with 8 bases between them. DNA of the CDR3: TGTGCCAGCAGTTCGGGACCGTACGAGCAGTACTTC. This sequence encodes CASSSGPYEQYF.

This clone was found once. This chain joins TRBV12-5 and TRBJ1-1; no definite D call. This CDR3 spans 13 amino acids. The germline V gene has CDR1 LGHNT and CDR2 FRNRAP. The V end was cut by 3 bases, the J end by 1 base, with 6 bases between. CDR3 nucleotides: TGTGCTAGTGGTTTAGGCAGGAACACTGAAGCTTTCTTT. Its translation: CASGLGRNTEAFF.

V gene TRBV29-1 combines with J gene TRBJ2-4, with D perhaps matching TRBD2 (5 bases). Germline-derived CDR1 and CDR2 are SQVTM and ANQGSEA. The V and J ends lost 2 bases and 6 bases respectively, with 14 bases between them. This CDR3 is built from 14 residues. The CDR3 DNA sequence: TGCAGCGTTGAATCGGGGAGCGCCCGAAACATTCAGTACTTC. This codes for CSVESGSARNIQYF.

This clone has more than one count but fewer than ten. In DNA form, the CDR3 reads TGTGCCACCGGGACTCGCACCTACGAGCAGTACTTC. Its protein product is CATGTRTYEQYF. The chain couples TRBV10-3 to TRBJ2-7; D possibly corresponds to TRBD2 (6 bases). The length of the CDR3 is 12 residues. CDR1 and CDR2 from the germline V gene are ENHRY and SYGVKD. The germline V and J ends were trimmed by 10 bases and 2 bases, with 12 bases remaining between them.

The gene calls are TRBV9 and TRBJ2-5, with 10 nucleotides matching TRBD2. Near its end, the DNA agrees better with TRBJ2-7, so the J call may be wrong. CDR1 SGDLS and CDR2 YYNGEE come from the germline V gene. The CDR3 contains 19 residues. CDR3 region: CASSANYGLAGARHYEQYF. The CDR3 DNA sequence: TGTGCCAGCAGCGCGAACTATGGGCTAGCGGGGGCCCGTCATTACGAGCAGTACTTC.